The next 27 T cell receptor beta chains were all read from a single sample in a study of blood T cell repertoires in COVID-19. Method: immunoSEQ multiplex PCR; TCRdb's copy keeps in-frame clones and lacks some. The repertoire holds roughly 190,000 clones, with 82% as singletons. The sample taken for sequencing was PBMCs or T cells enriched from blood (not recorded which). The receptors stem from a man aged 35 to 55 who had recovered from COVID-19.

The rearrangement joins TRBV19 to TRBJ2-2, with 10 positions matching TRBD1. The V segment lost 8 bases and the J segment 4 bases; nucleotides outside the gene matches: 10. Germline CDR1 and CDR2: LNHDA and SQIVND (reference sequence). This CDR3 comprises 16 residues. CDR3 sequence reads: CASEELGQGVTGELFF. As DNA, the CDR3 is TGTGCCAGTGAAGAACTCGGACAGGGGGTCACCGGGGAGCTGTTTTTT.

This chain links TRBV7-9 with TRBJ2-3, with TRBD2 matching 7 bases. Trimming removed 1 base from V and 4 bases from J; junction bases left unmatched: 8. Germline loops: CDR1 SEHNR, CDR2 FQNEAQ (reference sequence). This CDR3 is 16 amino acids long. In DNA, the CDR3 is TGTGCCAGCAGCTTAGTCGTAAATCTAGCGGCAGATACGCAGTATTTT. This gives the protein CASSLVVNLAADTQYF.

J is TRBJ1-6 and V is TRBV28; D not resolved. Trimming removed 8 bases from V and 6 bases from J, with 17 bases in between. Germline V lookup: CDR1 MDHEN, CDR2 SYDVKM. The CDR3 extends over 15 amino acids. CDR3 nucleotide sequence: TGTGCCAGCCGTACGTTGGTAGCCCTTAATTCACCCCTCCACTTT. This translates into CASRTLVALNSPLHF.

The J gene is TRBJ1-1, the V gene TRBV6-5, with no clear D. This CDR3 spans 13 amino acids. V lost 5 bases, J lost 0 bases, and 7 bases lay in between. In germline, CDR1 is MNHEY, CDR2 SVGAGI. In DNA, the CDR3 is TGTGCCAGCAGTCGCGGAATGAACACTGAAGCTTTCTTT. The encoded protein is CASSRGMNTEAFF.

V is TRBV12-3 or TRBV12-4 and J is TRBJ1-1; D remains ambiguous. V lost 2 bases to trimming and J lost 2 bases, with 6 bases between them. The CDR3 covers 13 residues. CDR3 protein: CASSLTFNTEAFF. CDR3 bases: TGTGCCAGCAGTTTAACATTCAACACTGAAGCTTTCTTT.

Only one count was recorded for this clone. The rearrangement links TRBV9 to TRBJ1-2; 8 nucleotides align to TRBD1. The length of the CDR3 is 15 residues. After removal of 4 bases from V and 2 bases from J, the junction contained 7 bases not matched to a gene. Germline values: CDR1 SGDLS, CDR2 YYNGEE. The CDR3 region is CASSPGDRMNYGYTF. As DNA, the CDR3 is TGTGCCAGCAGCCCGGGGGACAGGATGAACTATGGCTACACCTTC.

At least ten counts were recorded for this clone. The J gene is TRBJ1-1, the V gene TRBV9; D is possibly TRBD1 (5 bases). With 0 bases removed from V and 5 bases from J, the gap between germline ends came to 11 bases. Germline V gene data show CDR1 as SGDLS and CDR2 as YYNGEE. This CDR3 is 14 amino acids long. The CDR3 coding sequence is TGTGCCAGCAGCGTAGACGTCGGGGGAACTGAAGCTTTCTTT. Amino acid sequence: CASSVDVGGTEAFF.

V and J are TRBV4-2 and TRBJ1-6; D might be TRBD1 (6 bases). V was shortened by 1 base and J by 6 bases, with 10 bases between the two germline ends. Germline CDR1 is LGHNA and CDR2 is YNFKEQ. This CDR3 is 15 amino acids long. CDR3 sequence (DNA): TGTGCCAGCAGCCAAGCCGACAGGTTTAATTCACCCCTCCACTTT. Protein sequence: CASSQADRFNSPLHF.

The rearrangement joins TRBV9 to TRBJ2-5; 9 bases are a match to TRBD2. This CDR3 is 16 amino acids long. In germline, CDR1 is SGDLS, CDR2 YYNGEE. Trimming removed 4 bases from V and 4 bases from J; junction bases left unmatched: 11. CDR3 sequence: CASSPLRTSEGETQYF. The CDR3 region has the DNA TGTGCCAGCAGCCCTTTACGGACTAGCGAGGGAGAGACCCAGTACTTC.

V gene TRBV30 combines with J gene TRBJ1-1; D call uncertain. Trimming pared 1 base from V and 1 base from J, leaving 4 bases between. CDR1 is GTSNPN and CDR2 is SVGIG in the germline V gene (reference sequence). The CDR3 runs 12 residues. Here the CDR3 DNA reads TGTGCCTGGAGTGACGGGAACACTGAAGCTTTCTTT. This gives the protein CAWSDGNTEAFF.

As regards this clone: One junction end does not reproduce the germline sequence, and a read error may be involved. DNA of the CDR3: TGTGCCAGCACCCAATCCTTAACAACAGGGTTGAGCACCGGGGAGCTGTTTTTT. Amino acids: CASTQSLTTGLSTGELFF. This rearrangement joins TRBV3-1 (or the pseudogene TRBV3-2) to TRBJ2-2; TRBD1 is a possible D gene (6 bases). This CDR3 has 18 amino acids. The germline gives CDR1 LGHDT, CDR2 YNNKEL (reference sequence).

The V gene is TRBV10-1, the J gene TRBJ2-7, with D perhaps matching TRBD2 (6 bases). The V end lost 2 bases, the J end lost 5 bases, and 28 bases lay between the germline ends. In germline, CDR1 is WNHNN, CDR2 SYGVQD (reference sequence). The CDR3 is 19 residues long. CDR3 in amino acids: CASSEPQTRIFPRQDEQYV. The CDR3 DNA reads TGCGCCAGCAGTGAGCCTCAGACTAGAATATTCCCCCGTCAAGACGAGCAGTACGTC.

The chain uses TRBV10-3 and TRBJ1-1; 11 bases fit TRBD1. The length of the CDR3 is 16 residues. CDR1 and CDR2 (germline): ENHRY, SYGVKD. Trimming removed 6 bases from V and 5 bases from J; junction bases left unmatched: 11. CDR3 in amino acids: CAIRRDSGDRGTEAFF. The DNA of the CDR3 is TGTGCCATCAGACGCGACTCGGGGGACAGGGGGACTGAAGCTTTCTTT.

The rearrangement uses TRBV6-5 and TRBJ1-3; possible D gene TRBD1, 6 bases. Trimming shortened V by 2 bases and J by 2 bases, and 10 bases separated the two germline ends. The CDR3 is made up of 15 amino acids. Germline loops: CDR1 MNHEY, CDR2 SVGAGI. The CDR3 DNA follows: TGTGCCAGCAGTTACGCCAGGGGCACTGGAAACACCATATATTTT. Encoded protein: CASSYARGTGNTIYF.

The V gene is TRBV28, the J gene TRBJ2-5; D remains unclear. This CDR3 region has 13 residues. V gave up 9 bases and J gave up 2 bases, with 13 bases separating them. Germline loops: CDR1 MDHEN, CDR2 SYDVKM. The CDR3 spells CASDGPLQETQYF. In DNA form, the CDR3 reads TGTGCCAGTGATGGGCCCCTGCAAGAGACCCAGTACTTC.

The V gene is TRBV3-1 (or the pseudogene TRBV3-2), the J gene TRBJ2-6; 10 bases align to TRBD1. Trimming took 8 bases from V and 4 from J; bases not matched to a gene: 8. Germline loops: CDR1 LGHDT, CDR2 YNNKEL (reference sequence). This CDR3 comprises 16 residues. The CDR3 DNA reads as TGTGCCAGCTCTAGACAGGGGGCGCGAGGGGCCAACGTCCTGACTTTC. As protein: CASSRQGARGANVLTF.

The rearrangement uses TRBV27 and TRBJ1-1; TRBD1 is a possible D gene (6 bases). The germline V gene has CDR1 MNHEY and CDR2 SMNVEV (reference sequence). The V end was cut by 5 bases, the J end by 6 bases, with 16 bases between. This CDR3 region has 14 residues. CDR3 loop: CASSPGALGSEAFF. The DNA for the CDR3 is TGTGCCAGCAGTCCAGGGGCTTTAGGGTCTGAAGCTTTCTTT.

This clone came up a few times. The CDR3 is CASSYNERGLAGVDNEQFF. The CDR3 DNA sequence: TGTGCCAGCAGTTACAACGAGAGGGGGCTAGCGGGAGTTGATAATGAGCAGTTCTTC. This chain uses TRBV6-2 or TRBV6-3 with TRBJ2-1, with TRBD2 identical over 10 bases. The junction had 17 bases not matched to a gene; V was cut back by 2 bases and J by 7 bases. CDR3 size: 19 residues. Germline CDR1 MNHEY, CDR2 SVGEGT.

Concerning this clone itself: This sample also contains other DNA sequences that code for the same CDR3. The chain has TRBV7-2 and TRBJ1-1; 7 bases match TRBD1. CDR1 is SGHTA and CDR2 is FQGNSA in the germline V gene. With 5 bases clipped from V and 2 bases from J, the junction kept 5 bases outside the gene matches. The CDR3 runs 14 residues. CDR3 nucleotide sequence: TGTGCCAGCAGCCCCGGGACAGCAAACACTGAAGCTTTCTTT. Its translation: CASSPGTANTEAFF.

This CDR3 is CASSLSPSSYNEQFF. DNA for the CDR3: TGCGCCAGCAGCTTGTCCCCGAGCTCCTACAATGAGCAGTTCTTC. V gene TRBV5-1 combines with J gene TRBJ2-1; the D is unclear. The germline V gene has CDR1 SGHRS and CDR2 YFSETQ. V was clipped by 1 base and J by 0 bases, with 8 bases between them. The CDR3 has 15 amino acids.

V is TRBV11-2 and J is TRBJ2-7; TRBD2 agrees at 7 bases. The V gene end was trimmed by 3 bases and the J gene end by 7 bases; junction bases not matched to a gene: 9. Germline V CDR1 and CDR2: SGHAT, FQNNGV. CDR3 length: 14 amino acids. The CDR3 region is CASSFQTSLGEQYF. The CDR3 bases are TGTGCCAGCAGCTTTCAGACTAGCCTCGGTGAGCAGTACTTC.

CDR3 bases: TGTGCCAGTACCTCGGCCCCCGCTACAGGGCAGCCCCAGCATTTT. This gives the protein CASTSAPATGQPQHF. The chain employs TRBV19 and TRBJ1-5, with D possibly being TRBD1 (6 bases). The CDR3 is 15 residues long. Per the germline V gene, CDR1 is LNHDA and CDR2 is SQIVND (reference sequence). The V end was cut by 7 bases, the J end by 7 bases, with 20 bases between.

The chain uses TRBV5-6 and TRBJ1-5; TRBD1 is a possible D gene (6 bases). CDR1 is SGHDT and CDR2 is YYEEEE in the germline V gene. The V and J ends lost 2 bases and 3 bases respectively, with 24 bases between them. The CDR3 contains 19 residues. Here the CDR3 DNA reads TGTGCCAGCAGCTTCTGGCCGGGACACCGGAGCCCGTTCAATCAGCCCCAGCATTTT. This codes for CASSFWPGHRSPFNQPQHF.

The chain combines TRBV4-3 with TRBJ2-1; TRBD2 aligns across 8 bases. The CDR3 runs to 17 residues. V gave up 0 bases and J gave up 2 bases; unmatched junction bases: 6. Germline loops: CDR1 LGHNA, CDR2 YSLEER. For the CDR3, the DNA is TGCGCCAGCAGCCAAGATGAACTAGCGGAAACCTACAATGAGCAGTTCTTC. It encodes CASSQDELAETYNEQFF.

V usage is TRBV7-8 and J usage is TRBJ2-7, with D possibly being TRBD1 (6 bases). Trimming cost V 5 bases and J 7 bases, with 15 bases left between them. From germline, CDR1 is SGHVS and CDR2 FQNEAQ. The CDR3 spans 13 residues. Here the CDR3 DNA reads TGTGCCAGCAGCCCTTCAGCCAGGGGTGAGCAGTACGTC. Residues: CASSPSARGEQYV.

The chain employs TRBV4-2 and TRBJ2-1, with TRBD2 as a possible D gene (6 bases). CDR1 LGHNA and CDR2 YNFKEQ come from the germline V gene. The CDR3 consists of 17 residues. The germline V and J ends were trimmed by 0 bases and 6 bases, with 18 bases remaining between them. The CDR3 sequence is CASSQDLGGSSGNEQFF. Written as DNA, the CDR3 is TGTGCCAGCAGCCAAGATCTAGGAGGGAGTAGTGGCAATGAGCAGTTCTTC.

The chain uses TRBV4-3 and TRBJ1-2; D unresolved. The CDR3 has 18 residues. With 0 bases removed from V and 2 bases from J, the gap between germline ends came to 19 bases. CDR1 and CDR2 from the germline V gene are LGHNA and YSLEER. This chain's CDR3 is CASSQDPTGVSLNYGYTF. Here the CDR3 DNA reads TGCGCCAGCAGCCAAGACCCCACCGGGGTTTCCTTAAACTATGGCTACACCTTC.